This paragraph reports one TCR beta chain. The CDR3 loop spans 12 amino acids. Profiling relied on immunoSEQ multiplex PCR, and the TCRdb table lists in-frame clones only, not all of them. The sample yields about 70,000 clones, 85% seen once. The data were obtained in a study of OX40 agonist ivuxolimab in advanced cancers. The origin of this receptor is an adult with an advanced solid tumor such as melanoma, head and neck, liver or kidney cancer. This specimen was CD4+ or CD8+ T cells sorted from blood, taken in a trial of the OX40 agonist ivuxolimab. The chain carries TRBV21-1 and TRBJ1-4; the table's D gene call, TRBD1, was not cross checked with the DNA. TRBV21-1 corresponds to a pseudogene. DNA for the CDR3: TGTGCCAGTATAAGACACCCTGAAAAACTGTTTTTT. It is translated as CASIRHPEKLFF.